This TCR beta chain was sequenced for a study of blood T cell repertoires in COVID-19. Libraries were prepared by immunoSEQ multiplex PCR; TCRdb keeps only in-frame clonotypes and omits some of them. The sample carries some 250,000 clones, approximately 87% recorded once. Losses at the gene ends were 4 bases for V and 2 bases for J; bases not matched to a gene: 11. The CDR3 totals 18 residues. Per the germline V gene, CDR1 is SGHRS and CDR2 is YFSETQ. This receptor was obtained from a woman aged 30 to 39 with COVID-19, enrolled during active disease. J is TRBJ1-5 and V is TRBV5-1; 11 nucleotides match TRBD1. The sequenced sample was peripheral blood. The CDR3 is CASSPDRDRGAGNQPQHF. The CDR3 nucleotides read TGCGCCAGCAGCCCAGATCGGGACAGGGGGGCGGGCAATCAGCCCCAGCATTTT.